Below, 19 T cell receptor beta chains from the same sample are listed, as sequenced in a study of human T cells and chemical hapten exposure. As for time point: pre-sensitization, week 0. Treatment specified: therapeutic diphenylcyclopropenone sensitization with weekly scalp DPC. TCRdb itself ran the RACE reads through MiXCR, one entry per CDR3 protein. The data show around 300,000 distinct CDR3 sequences, over 5% seen once. The material was whole blood, obtained in connection with sensitization to the hapten diphenylcyclopropenone (DPC). The receptors originated from a woman in her late teens or twenties with alopecia areata. Some clones in this sample may be carry-over from other donors' samples.

This clonotype has only a few counts. The V gene is TRBV20-1, the J gene TRBJ2-3; D is unresolved. Germline CDR1 reads DFQATT; CDR2 reads SNEGSKA (reference sequence). The V end was cut by 3 bases, the J end by 5 bases, with 9 bases between. The CDR3 length is 12 residues. In DNA, the CDR3 is TGCAGTGCTAGTTTCCTGGTAGATACGCAGTATTTT. Amino acid sequence: CSASFLVDTQYF.

This sequence joins TRBV4-3 and TRBJ1-1, with 9 bases identical to TRBD1. Germline values: CDR1 LGHNA, CDR2 YSLEER. The CDR3 loop spans 16 amino acids. V was pared by 0 bases and J by 3 bases, with 5 bases of the junction left unmatched. In nucleotides, the CDR3 is TGCGCCAGCAGCCAAGATCAGTGGGACAGGGACACTGAAGCTTTCTTT. Translating it yields CASSQDQWDRDTEAFF.

The chain couples TRBV7-2 to TRBJ2-5; a weak D match, TRBD2 (5 bases). V was clipped by 5 bases and J by 4 bases, with 11 bases between them. CDR1 and CDR2 (germline): SGHTA, FQGNSA. This CDR3 spans 13 amino acids. CDR3 loop: CASSQLVRETQYF. CDR3 coding DNA: TGTGCCAGCAGCCAACTAGTCCGAGAGACCCAGTACTTC.

This chain connects TRBV7-9 to TRBJ2-4; 7 bases line up with TRBD1. Per the germline V gene, CDR1 is SEHNR and CDR2 is FQNEAQ (reference sequence). The CDR3 sequence is 17 residues long. The J segment lost 1 base and the V segment lost 6 bases, leaving 12 bases of the junction unmatched. As DNA, the CDR3 is TGTGCCAGCAGTTCCACCGGCCAGGGACAGGCCAAAAACATTCAGTACTTC. Encoded protein: CASSSTGQGQAKNIQYF. Supplemented by reference TRBV7-9 and TRBJ2-4, the full variable domain reads DTGVSQNPRHKITKRGQNVTFRCDPISEHNRLYWYRQTLGQGPEFLTYFQNEAQLEKSRLLSDRFSAERPKGSFSTLEIQRTEQGDSAMYLCASSSTGQGQAKNIQYFGAGTRLSVL.

This clonotype has ten or more counts. The chain carries TRBV29-1 and TRBJ2-1, with TRBD2 matching over 10 bases. The germline V gene encodes CDR1 SQVTM and CDR2 ANQGSEA. The CDR3 covers 16 residues. V trimming: 5 bases; J trimming: 6 bases; junction bases outside the gene matches: 13. The CDR3 DNA sequence: TGCAGCGTTCCAGGCTACCGAGCGGGGGGGCGCAATGAGCAGTTCTTC. Translating it yields CSVPGYRAGGRNEQFF.

J is TRBJ2-7 and V is TRBV4-3; TRBD2 aligns across 10 bases. V lost 5 bases, J lost 0 bases, and 4 bases stayed unmatched. CDR1 and CDR2 from the germline V gene are LGHNA and YSLEER. The CDR3 contains 15 residues. The CDR3 DNA reads as TGCGCCAGCAGCGAGGGACTAGCGAGCTCCTACGAGCAGTACTTC. It translates to CASSEGLASSYEQYF.

There are many counts of this clonotype. V usage is TRBV27 and J usage is TRBJ1-2; 7 nucleotides line up with TRBD1. The CDR3 covers 15 residues. V dropped 5 bases and J dropped 3; count of bases not matched to a gene: 9. The germline V gene encodes CDR1 MNHEY and CDR2 SMNVEV (reference sequence). CDR3 in amino acids: CASSPLDRVDYGYTF. The CDR3 DNA follows: TGTGCCAGCAGTCCTCTCGACAGGGTGGACTATGGCTACACCTTC.

CDR3 coding DNA: TGTGCCACCAGTGCGTCGGGGGCCCTTAATGAAAAACTGTTTTTT. Translated: CATSASGALNEKLFF. The chain carries TRBV24-1 and TRBJ1-4; TRBD1 is a possible D gene (6 bases). This CDR3 is built from 15 residues. Germline CDR1 KGHDR, CDR2 SFDVKD. The V end was cut by 5 bases, the J end by 4 bases, with 13 bases between.

This clonotype was observed a handful of times. This sequence joins TRBV5-1 and TRBJ2-7; TRBD2 is a possible D gene (6 bases). In germline, CDR1 is SGHRS, CDR2 YFSETQ. The length of the CDR3 is 13 residues. Trimming removed 7 bases from V and 3 bases from J, with 14 bases in between. This CDR3 reads CASGVAEYYEQYF. The CDR3 DNA follows: TGCGCCAGCGGAGTAGCGGAGTACTACGAGCAGTACTTC.

This clonotype was found many times. The rearrangement uses TRBV21-1 and TRBJ2-4; the D call in the table, TRBD1, was not verified against the DNA. TRBV21-1 counts as a pseudogene. The CDR3 covers 23 residues. In DNA, the CDR3 is TGTGCCAGCAGCAAACGTACTTGGGTTTGGGGGCGCGTTCTTAGACTAGCCAAAAACATTCAGTACTTC. Translated, it gives CASSKRTWVWGRVLRLAKNIQYF.

This clonotype occurred many times. This chain uses TRBV6-5 with TRBJ1-1; D uncertain. From germline, CDR1 is MNHEY and CDR2 SVGAGI. The CDR3 spans 13 residues. Trimming shortened V by 2 bases and J by 3 bases, and 7 bases separated the two germline ends. The CDR3 protein is CASSYGVDTEAFF. CDR3 DNA: TGTGCCAGCAGTTACGGTGTTGACACTGAAGCTTTCTTT.

This clonotype was seen a handful of times. V gene TRBV6-5 combines with J gene TRBJ1-1; the match to TRBD1 covers 7 bases. The CDR3 is 14 residues long. Per germline, CDR1 MNHEY and CDR2 SVGAGI. The trim removed 2 bases at V and 4 bases at J, leaving 4 bases unmatched. This CDR3 reads CASSYRGLGTEAFF. The CDR3 DNA reads as TGTGCCAGCAGTTACAGGGGGCTCGGCACTGAAGCTTTCTTT.

At least ten counts were recorded for this clonotype. This rearrangement joins TRBV29-1 to TRBJ2-7; D not resolved. Germline V gives CDR1 SQVTM, CDR2 ANQGSEA. V shed 4 bases and J shed 4 bases, with 14 bases lying between them. The CDR3 covers 13 residues. The CDR3, as DNA: TGCAGCGTTGCGACGGGCATCCATTACGAGCAGTACTTC. Its protein product is CSVATGIHYEQYF.

This clonotype has a count of ten or more. The chain uses TRBV20-1 and TRBJ1-2; 8 bases match TRBD1. V lost 6 bases to trimming and J lost 3 bases; unmatched junction nucleotides: 6. Germline assignment: CDR1 DFQATT and CDR2 SNEGSKA (reference sequence). CDR3 size: 13 residues. The CDR3 bases are TGCAGTGCGGAAAAGACAGGGGACTATGGCTACACCTTC. Translation gives CSAEKTGDYGYTF.

This sequence joins TRBV19 and TRBJ1-2; TRBD1 might be the D (5 bases). This CDR3 is built from 13 residues. Trimming took off 2 bases at V and 3 bases at J, with 7 bases between the two ends. Germline loops: CDR1 LNHDA, CDR2 SQIVND (reference sequence). The CDR3 here is CASSILRDYGYTF. CDR3 nucleotide sequence: TGTGCCAGTAGTATACTCAGGGACTATGGCTACACCTTC.

V and J are TRBV4-2 and TRBJ2-3; 7 bases match TRBD2. Losses at the gene ends were 1 base for V and 2 bases for J; bases not matched to a gene: 3. Germline V CDR1 and CDR2: LGHNA, YNFKEQ. This CDR3 has 15 amino acids. The CDR3 nucleotides are TGTGCCAGCAGCCAAGGAAGCGGGGCCACAGATACGCAGTATTTT. Translating gives CASSQGSGATDTQYF.

The sample holds many counts of this clonotype. V and J are TRBV18 and TRBJ2-7, with D perhaps matching TRBD1 (6 bases). V was shortened by 2 bases and J by 7 bases, with 15 bases between the two germline ends. Germline V gene data show CDR1 as KGHSH and CDR2 as LQKENI. This CDR3 spans 14 amino acids. This chain's CDR3 is CASSPRDTRSEQYF. The DNA for the CDR3 is TGTGCCAGCTCACCAAGGGACACACGGAGTGAGCAGTACTTC.

This sequence joins TRBV18 and TRBJ2-5; D remains unclear. The CDR3 is 13 residues long. The V end lost 2 bases, the J end lost 5 bases, and 9 bases lay between the germline ends. Per germline, CDR1 KGHSH and CDR2 LQKENI. The CDR3 DNA reads TGTGCCAGCTCACCAGTATCCGGGGAGACCCAGTACTTC. It encodes CASSPVSGETQYF.

This clonotype was recorded at least ten times. This chain uses TRBV20-1 with TRBJ2-3; 12 bases fit TRBD1. V trimming: 5 bases; J trimming: 5 bases; junction bases outside the gene matches: 20. This CDR3 has 19 residues. In germline, CDR1 is DFQATT, CDR2 SNEGSKA (reference sequence). CDR3 protein: CSAAPLSPSGTGGVDTQYF. The CDR3 DNA sequence: TGCAGTGCTGCCCCTTTGTCCCCCTCCGGGACAGGGGGCGTAGATACGCAGTATTTT.